This T cell receptor (beta chain) comes out of a study of neoadjuvant anti-PD-1 for oral cavity cancer. Cohort: HPV-negative, locally advanced oral cavity squamous cell carcinoma patients. PBMCs were not maintained or expanded in culture before analysis. The study's findings and limits: TCR analyses covered only a few patients per response group.

In the case of this clone: Its specificity is unknown.

Blood libraries mostly used roughly 500 ng genomic DNA, six replicates each. Profiled with immunoSEQ multiplex PCR; TCRdb holds only in-frame clones, not every one. Of approximately 7,100 clones listed, 60% to 85% are singletons. The germline V gene has CDR1 LGHNA and CDR2 YNFKEQ. The V end lost 5 bases, the J end lost 6 bases, and 11 bases lay between the germline ends. The CDR3 sequence is 12 residues long. V is TRBV4-2 and J is TRBJ2-7, with a tentative D call TRBD1 (6 bases). The origin of this receptor is a person aged 40 to 85 with oral cavity squamous cell carcinoma. Here the sequenced sample was PBMCs, taken before nivolumab (anti-PD-1) treatment. CDR3 nucleotide sequence: TGTGCCAGCAGCAAACAGGGCAGCGAGCAGTACTTC. It encodes CASSKQGSEQYF.